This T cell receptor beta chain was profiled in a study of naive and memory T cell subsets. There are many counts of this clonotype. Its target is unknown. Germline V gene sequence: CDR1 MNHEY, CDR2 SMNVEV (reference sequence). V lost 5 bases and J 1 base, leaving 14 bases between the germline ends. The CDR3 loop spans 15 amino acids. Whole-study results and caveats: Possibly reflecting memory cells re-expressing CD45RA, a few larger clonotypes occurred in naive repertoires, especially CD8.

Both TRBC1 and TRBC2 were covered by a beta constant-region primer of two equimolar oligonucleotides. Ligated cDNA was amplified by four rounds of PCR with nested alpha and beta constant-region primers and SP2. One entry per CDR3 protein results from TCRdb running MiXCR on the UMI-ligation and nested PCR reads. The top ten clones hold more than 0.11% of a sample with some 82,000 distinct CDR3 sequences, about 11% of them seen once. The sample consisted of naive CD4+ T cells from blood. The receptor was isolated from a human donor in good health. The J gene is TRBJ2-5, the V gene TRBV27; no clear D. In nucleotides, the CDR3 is TGTGCCAGCAGTCCCTGGGAACAGCTCCAAGAGACCCAGTACTTC. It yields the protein CASSPWEQLQETQYF.